This is a list of T cell receptor beta chains from one sample in a study of blood T cell repertoires in COVID-19. Assay: immunoSEQ multiplex PCR; the TCRdb copy retains only in-frame clones and omits some. Of fewer than 150,000 clones listed, roughly 84% are singletons. The sequenced material came from peripheral blood. These receptors were collected from a woman between 70 and 85 years old who had recovered from COVID-19. Both conserved end residues are part of each CDR3. Each record gives: clone size, D gene, V gene, J gene, CDR3 DNA, CDR3 protein. The D gene is left open where the match is weak. Rows may omit the clone size; those that give it use once, few, many or a size class.

>NA|NA|TRBV4-2|TRBJ2-2
TGTGCCAGCAGCAACAGGAAATCCGGGGAGCTGTTTTTT
CASSNRKSGELFF
>once|NA|TRBV9|TRBJ1-2
TGTGCCAGCAGCGTAGAGGGGGGGATATGGACGTCTAACTATGGCTACACCTTC
CASSVEGGIWTSNYGYTF
>NA|TRBD1|TRBV12-3/TRBV12-4|TRBJ2-5
TGTGCCAGCAGCGGGACAGGGACCCAGTACTTC
CASSGTGTQYF
>NA|NA|TRBV6-2/TRBV6-3|TRBJ2-4
TGTGCCAGCAGTGATCTGGGACTCTCAGCCAAAAACATTCAGTACTTC
CASSDLGLSAKNIQYF
>NA|TRBD1|TRBV6-5|TRBJ1-2
TGTGCCAGCAGTTCAGCAGGGGACAGTGGCTACACCTTC
CASSSAGDSGYTF
>NA|TRBD1|TRBV5-5|TRBJ2-7
TGTGCCAGCAGCTTTCGGGCAGGGGGCAGCGAGCAGTACTTC
CASSFRAGGSEQYF
>NA|NA|TRBV28|TRBJ2-7
TGTGCCAGCAGTTTGGGCGGGTACGAGCAGTACTTC
CASSLGGYEQYF
>NA|NA|TRBV12-3/TRBV12-4|TRBJ1-2
TGTGCCAGCAGCCCAGGGCCGTCACCCACCTTC
CASSPGPSPTF
>NA|TRBD1|TRBV7-8|TRBJ1-1
TGTGCCAGCAGCCCGCCGACAGGGAGGAACACTGAAGCTTTCTTT
CASSPPTGRNTEAFF
>NA|TRBD1|TRBV4-2|TRBJ1-1
TGTGCCAGCAGCCAGGGACAGGGAGGATCCACTGAAGCTTTCTTT
CASSQGQGGSTEAFF
>NA|NA|TRBV9|TRBJ2-7
TGTGCCAGCAGCGTAGACCCTATTGGACAGCGCCAGCAGTACTTC
CASSVDPIGQRQQYF
>NA|TRBD2|TRBV11-3|TRBJ2-1
TGTGCCAGCAGCTTCCTAGCGGGAGGTACCGGTGAGCAGTTCTTC
CASSFLAGGTGEQFF
>NA|TRBD2|TRBV9|TRBJ2-5
TGTGCCAGCAGCCCCCAGACTAGCGCGATAGAGACCCAGTACTTC
CASSPQTSAIETQYF
>NA|NA|TRBV11-2|TRBJ2-7
TGTGCCAGCAGCTCGGGACATCAATACGAGCAGTACTTC
CASSSGHQYEQYF
>NA|NA|TRBV7-8|TRBJ2-7
TGTGCCAGCAGCCCCGCACGGGACGAGCAGTACTTC
CASSPARDEQYF
>NA|NA|TRBV6-5|TRBJ2-2
TGTGCCAGCGGCCTGGGGGCAGTTGGGACCGGGGAGCTGTTTTTT
CASGLGAVGTGELFF
>NA|TRBD1|TRBV5-1|TRBJ1-6
TGCGCCAGCAGCCTTAGGACAGGGAGAAATTCACCCCTCCACTTT
CASSLRTGRNSPLHF
>NA|NA|TRBV5-5|TRBJ2-4
TGTGCCAGCAGCTCCTGGCTAGTAGCCAAAAACATTCAGTACTTC
CASSSWLVAKNIQYF
>few|NA|TRBV19|TRBJ1-1
TGTGCCAGTAGTCCCCGCAAGGGGATGAACACTGAAGCTTTCTTT
CASSPRKGMNTEAFF
>NA|NA|TRBV18|TRBJ2-5
TGTGCCAGCTCCCAAACCGGGACACCTTCCGGGGCCCAGTACTTC
CASSQTGTPSGAQYF
>NA|NA|TRBV7-2|TRBJ2-5
TGTGCCAGCAGCTTAGAAGGCAGGGTAGAAGAGACCCAGTACTTC
CASSLEGRVEETQYF
>once|TRBD1|TRBV28|TRBJ2-2
TGTGCCAGCAGTCCGGGGACAGAATATTACGGGGAGCTGTTTTTT
CASSPGTEYYGELFF
>NA|TRBD1|TRBV18|TRBJ2-7
TGTGCCAGCTCACCAGGCTGGGGACAGGGGCCTACCTACGAGCAGTACTTC
CASSPGWGQGPTYEQYF
>NA|NA|TRBV28|TRBJ2-1
TGTGCCAGCAGTCTTAGAGTAGCGGCCATAATCAATGAGCAGTTCTTC
CASSLRVAAIINEQFF
>NA|NA|TRBV28|TRBJ1-5
TGTGCCAGCAATCCGGAGAATCAGCCCCAGCATTTT
CASNPENQPQHF
>NA|NA|TRBV6-5|TRBJ1-3
TGTGCCAGCAGTCTCCCGGGGAACACCATATATTTT
CASSLPGNTIYF
>NA|NA|TRBV3-1/TRBV3-2|TRBJ2-3
TGTGCCAGCAGCCAAGGACTTTTTGCCACAGATACGCAGTATTTT
CASSQGLFATDTQYF
>NA|NA|TRBV25-1|TRBJ2-1
TGTGCCAGCAGTGATCGGGGAGCGAGTCACTACAATGAGCAGTTCTTC
CASSDRGASHYNEQFF
>NA|NA|TRBV7-2|TRBJ2-5
TGTGCCAGCAACTTTGGGACGGGGGACGAGACCCAGTACTTC
CASNFGTGDETQYF
>NA|TRBD1|TRBV5-4|TRBJ1-6
TGTGCCAGCAGCTCTAGGACGACAGGGCGGGGTTCACCCCTCCACTTT
CASSSRTTGRGSPLHF
>NA|TRBD1|TRBV5-6|TRBJ2-5
TGTGCCAGCAGCTTGGATCTTAACAGGGGAGAGACCCAGTACTTC
CASSLDLNRGETQYF
>NA|TRBD1|TRBV7-9|TRBJ1-5
TGTGCCAGCAGCTCCGGACAGGGCAGGCAGCCCCAGCATTTT
CASSSGQGRQPQHF
>NA|TRBD1|TRBV5-6|TRBJ2-6
TGTGCCAGCAGCTTGGTACCGACAGGGCCGGCCAACGTCCTGACTTTC
CASSLVPTGPANVLTF
>NA|NA|TRBV2|TRBJ2-3
TGTGCCAGCAGAGAGAGGGCGGATACGCAGTATTTT
CASRERADTQYF
>many|NA|TRBV4-3|TRBJ2-5
TGCGCCAGCAGCCCTGGGGGGGCAGGGAGGCTTGCTGAGACCCAGTACTTC
CASSPGGAGRLAETQYF
>NA|NA|TRBV28|TRBJ1-5
TGTGCCAGCAGCTTTTCCCGGGACGGAGCGGGGGGCAATCAGCCCCAGCATTTT
CASSFSRDGAGGNQPQHF
>NA|NA|TRBV7-2|TRBJ2-5
TGTGCCAGCAGCTTATCCCTGGAGACCCAGTACTTC
CASSLSLETQYF
>NA|NA|TRBV4-3|TRBJ2-1
TGCGCCAGCAGCCAAGATTGGGGCAGCTCCTACAATGAGCAGTTCTTC
CASSQDWGSSYNEQFF
>NA|NA|TRBV7-9|TRBJ2-1
TGTGCCAGCAGCTTTCGGGGGAGTACAGATGAGCAGTTCTTC
CASSFRGSTDEQFF
>NA|TRBD1|TRBV27|TRBJ1-6
TGTGCCAGCAGTTTAAAGAGAGGGGGCGGTTCACCCCTCCACTTT
CASSLKRGGGSPLHF
>NA|TRBD2|TRBV6-5|TRBJ2-3
TGTGCCAGCAGGACTAGCGGCACAGATACGCAGTATTTT
CASRTSGTDTQYF
>NA|TRBD1|TRBV9|TRBJ1-2
TGTGCCAGCACCAACCAACAGGGGGGACATGGCTACACCTTC
CASTNQQGGHGYTF
>NA|NA|TRBV28|TRBJ2-3
TGTGCCAGCAGTGGCCCCCGGACAGCTTCTTTTGGCACAGATACGCAGTATTTT
CASSGPRTASFGTDTQYF
>NA|TRBD1|TRBV6-5|TRBJ1-2
TGTGCCAGCAGTTACGATCCGACAGGGGCGTTCGGCTACACCTTC
CASSYDPTGAFGYTF
>NA|NA|TRBV30|TRBJ2-7
TGTGCCTGGAGTGTAGTAATGAGGGAGCAGTACTTC
CAWSVVMREQYF